The 4 T cell receptor beta chains below all came from one sample that was sequenced in a study of T cell responses to AZD1222 COVID-19 vaccine. Repertoires were generated with immunoSEQ multiplex PCR, while TCRdb's copy carries only in-frame clones and drops some. The sample lists 110,000 or so clones, about nine tenths seen once, with about 6.5% in the top ten. The source material was peripheral blood, sampled 28 days after the second AZD1222 dose. These receptors all come from an adult who received the AZD1222 COVID-19 vaccine.

The rearrangement links TRBV19 to TRBJ2-4; D is possibly TRBD1 or TRBD2 (5 bases each). Germline values: CDR1 LNHDA, CDR2 SQIVND (reference sequence). Trimming pared 6 bases from V and 3 bases from J, leaving 12 bases between. This CDR3 region has 14 residues. CDR3 bases: TGTGCCAGTAGGTCCACAGGAGGCAAAAACATTCAGTACTTC. Translation gives CASRSTGGKNIQYF.

The rearrangement links TRBV5-4 to TRBJ2-1, with TRBD1 matching over 7 bases. Per the germline V gene, CDR1 is SGHNT and CDR2 is YYREEE (reference sequence). Trimming cost V 3 bases and J 5 bases; bases outside gene matches: 5. The CDR3 runs 14 residues. The CDR3 loop reads CASSSKDRDNEQFF. The CDR3 DNA follows: TGTGCCAGCAGCTCCAAAGACAGGGACAATGAGCAGTTCTTC.

This clone was observed a handful of times. The rearrangement uses TRBV13 and TRBJ2-7; 10 positions agree with TRBD2. J gave up 2 bases and V 3 bases, and 10 bases lay outside the gene matches. The CDR3 runs to 17 residues. Germline V CDR1 and CDR2: PRHDT, FYEKMQ (reference sequence). The CDR3 DNA sequence: TGTGCCAGCAGCTTCTCAGCGGGGGGGCCGTCGACCTACGAGCAGTACTTC. This encodes CASSFSAGGPSTYEQYF.

The V and J genes are TRBV5-6 and TRBJ1-5; 7 bases are shared with TRBD1. This CDR3 comprises 14 residues. CDR1 and CDR2 from the germline V gene are SGHDT and YYEEEE. J lost 8 bases, V lost 0 bases, and 5 bases had no gene match. The CDR3 region is CASSLGQGPEPQHF. Here the CDR3 DNA reads TGTGCCAGCAGCTTGGGACAGGGACCAGAGCCCCAGCATTTT.